The sequence of this T cell receptor beta chain was determined in a study of cytomegalovirus exposure and HLA in healthy donors. Amplification used 60 Vbeta primers and 13 Jbeta primers. Profiling relied on immunoSEQ multiplex PCR, and the TCRdb table lists in-frame clones only, not all of them. The data show more than 95,000 clones, roughly 74% seen once. The V and J ends lost 5 bases and 4 bases, in that order; junction bases with no gene match: 7. The CDR3 extends over 15 amino acids. Germline values: CDR1 MDHEN, CDR2 SYDVKM. Study observations and caveats: Presence/absence analysis assumed near-uniform sequencing depth across donors. A classifier reportedly called cytomegalovirus status with high sensitivity and specificity.

Turning to this clone: Its antigen remains unidentified.

J is TRBJ1-5 and V is TRBV28; 8 nucleotides align to TRBD1. The receptor was derived from a woman in her seventies in good health and CMV-seropositive. The specimen was PBMCs. CDR3 DNA sequence: TGTGCCAGCAGTCCGACAGGGGTCTTTAATCAGCCCCAGCATTTT. Its translation: CASSPTGVFNQPQHF.